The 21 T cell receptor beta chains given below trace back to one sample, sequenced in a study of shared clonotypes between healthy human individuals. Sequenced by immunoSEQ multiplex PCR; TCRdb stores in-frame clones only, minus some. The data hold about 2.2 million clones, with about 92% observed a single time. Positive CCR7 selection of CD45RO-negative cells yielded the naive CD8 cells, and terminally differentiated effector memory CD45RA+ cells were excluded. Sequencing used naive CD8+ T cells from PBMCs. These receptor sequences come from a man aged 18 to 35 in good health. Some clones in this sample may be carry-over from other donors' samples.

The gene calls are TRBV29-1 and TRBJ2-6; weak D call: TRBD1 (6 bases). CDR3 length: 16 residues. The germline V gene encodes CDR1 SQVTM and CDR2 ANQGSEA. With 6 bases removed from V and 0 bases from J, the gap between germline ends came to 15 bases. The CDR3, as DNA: TGCAGCGTCGACCCGGGACACTACTCTGGGGCCAACGTCCTGACTTTC. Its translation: CSVDPGHYSGANVLTF.

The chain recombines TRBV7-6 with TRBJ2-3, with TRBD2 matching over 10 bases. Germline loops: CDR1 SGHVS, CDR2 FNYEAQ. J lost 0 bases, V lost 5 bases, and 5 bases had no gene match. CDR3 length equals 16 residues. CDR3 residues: CASSTRTSGSTDTQYF. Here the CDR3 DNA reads TGTGCCAGCAGCACCCGGACTAGCGGCAGCACAGATACGCAGTATTTT.

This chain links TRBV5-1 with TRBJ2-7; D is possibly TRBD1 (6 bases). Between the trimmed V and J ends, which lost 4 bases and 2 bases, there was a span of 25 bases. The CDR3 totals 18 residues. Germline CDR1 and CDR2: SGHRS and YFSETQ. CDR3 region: CASSPRMTLWGPPYEQYF. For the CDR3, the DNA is TGCGCCAGCAGCCCTCGCATGACACTGTGGGGGCCCCCCTACGAGCAGTACTTC.

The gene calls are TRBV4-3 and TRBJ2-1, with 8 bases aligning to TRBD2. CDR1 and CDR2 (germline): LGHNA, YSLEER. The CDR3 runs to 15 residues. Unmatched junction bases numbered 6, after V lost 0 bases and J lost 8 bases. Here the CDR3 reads CASSQDVSGIDEQFF. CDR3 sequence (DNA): TGCGCCAGCAGCCAAGATGTTAGCGGGATAGATGAGCAGTTCTTC.

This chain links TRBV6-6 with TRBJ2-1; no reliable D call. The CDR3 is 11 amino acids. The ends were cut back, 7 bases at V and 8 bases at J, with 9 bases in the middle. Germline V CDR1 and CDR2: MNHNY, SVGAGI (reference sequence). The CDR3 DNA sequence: TGTGCCAGCAAGGACCCCTATGAGCAGTTCTTC. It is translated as CASKDPYEQFF.

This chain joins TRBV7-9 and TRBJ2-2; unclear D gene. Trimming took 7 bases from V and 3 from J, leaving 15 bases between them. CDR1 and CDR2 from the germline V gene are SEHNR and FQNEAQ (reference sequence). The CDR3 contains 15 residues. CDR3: CASKKEISYTGELFF. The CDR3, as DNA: TGTGCCAGCAAAAAAGAGATTTCATACACCGGGGAGCTGTTTTTT.

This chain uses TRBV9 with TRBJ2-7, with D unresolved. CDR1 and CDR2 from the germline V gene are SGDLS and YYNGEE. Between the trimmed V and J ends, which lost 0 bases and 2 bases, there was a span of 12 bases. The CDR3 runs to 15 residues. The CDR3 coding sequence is TGTGCCAGCAGCGTAGGGGCGCCAAACCCCTACGAGCAGTACTTC. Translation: CASSVGAPNPYEQYF. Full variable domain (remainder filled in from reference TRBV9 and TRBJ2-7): DSGVTQTPKHLITATGQRVTLRCSPRSGDLSVYWYQQSLDQGLQFLIQYYNGEERAKGNILERFSAQQFPDLHSELNLSSLELGDSALYFCASSVGAPNPYEQYFGPGTRLTVT.

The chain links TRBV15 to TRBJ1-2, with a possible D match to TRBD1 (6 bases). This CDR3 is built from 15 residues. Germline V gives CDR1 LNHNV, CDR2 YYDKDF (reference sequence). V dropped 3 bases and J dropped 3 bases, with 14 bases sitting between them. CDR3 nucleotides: TGTGCCACCAGCAGGATAACCGACAGGCACTATGGCTACACCTTC. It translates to CATSRITDRHYGYTF.

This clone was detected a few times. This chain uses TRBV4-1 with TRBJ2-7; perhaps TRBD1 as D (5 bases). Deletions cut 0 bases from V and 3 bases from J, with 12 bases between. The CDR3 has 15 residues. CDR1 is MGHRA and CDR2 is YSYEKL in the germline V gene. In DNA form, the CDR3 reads TGCGCCAGCAGCCAAGAGAACAGGCCGGTCTACGAGCAGTACTTC. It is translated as CASSQENRPVYEQYF.

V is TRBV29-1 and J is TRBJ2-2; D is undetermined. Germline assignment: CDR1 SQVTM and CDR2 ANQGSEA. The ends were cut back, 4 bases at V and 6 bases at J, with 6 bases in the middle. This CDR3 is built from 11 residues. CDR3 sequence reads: CSVVSAGELFF. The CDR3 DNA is TGCAGCGTTGTCTCGGCCGGGGAGCTGTTTTTT.

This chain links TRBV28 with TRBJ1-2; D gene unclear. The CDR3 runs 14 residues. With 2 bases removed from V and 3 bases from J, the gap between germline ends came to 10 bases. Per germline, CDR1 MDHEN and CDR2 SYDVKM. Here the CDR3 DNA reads TGTGCCAGCAGTTTACGACACACCGACTATGGCTACACCTTC. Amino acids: CASSLRHTDYGYTF.

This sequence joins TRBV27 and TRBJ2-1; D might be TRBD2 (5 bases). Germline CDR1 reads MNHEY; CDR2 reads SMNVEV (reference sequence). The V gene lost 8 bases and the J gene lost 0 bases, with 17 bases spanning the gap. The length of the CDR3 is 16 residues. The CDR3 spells CASRLRVPFSYNEQFF. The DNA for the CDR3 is TGTGCCAGCCGATTGAGGGTACCCTTCTCCTACAATGAGCAGTTCTTC.

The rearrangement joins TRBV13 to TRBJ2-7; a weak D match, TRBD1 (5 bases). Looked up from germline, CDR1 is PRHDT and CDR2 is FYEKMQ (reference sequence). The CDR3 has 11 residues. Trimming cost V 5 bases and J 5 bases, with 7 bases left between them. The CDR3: CASSLRDEQYF. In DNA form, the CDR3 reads TGTGCCAGCAGCCTCAGGGACGAGCAGTACTTC.

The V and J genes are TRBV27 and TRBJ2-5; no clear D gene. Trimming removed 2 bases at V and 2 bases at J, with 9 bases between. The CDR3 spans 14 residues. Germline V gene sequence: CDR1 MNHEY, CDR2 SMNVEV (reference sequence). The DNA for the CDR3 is TGTGCCAGCAGTTTAGACTTTTTACAAGAGACCCAGTACTTC. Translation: CASSLDFLQETQYF.

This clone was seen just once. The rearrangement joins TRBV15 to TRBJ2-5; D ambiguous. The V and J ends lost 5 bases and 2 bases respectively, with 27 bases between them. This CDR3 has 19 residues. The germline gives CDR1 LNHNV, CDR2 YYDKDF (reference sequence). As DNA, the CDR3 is TGTGCCACCAGCGCCGCCTTTACGATACGATTGGACGGTCAAGAGACCCAGTACTTC. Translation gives CATSAAFTIRLDGQETQYF. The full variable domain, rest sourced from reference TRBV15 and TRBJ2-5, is DAMVIQNPRYQVTQFGKPVTLSCSQTLNHNVMYWYQQKSSQAPKLLFHYYDKDFNNEADTPDNFQSRRPNTSFCFLDIRSPGLGDTAMYLCATSAAFTIRLDGQETQYFGPGTRLLVL.

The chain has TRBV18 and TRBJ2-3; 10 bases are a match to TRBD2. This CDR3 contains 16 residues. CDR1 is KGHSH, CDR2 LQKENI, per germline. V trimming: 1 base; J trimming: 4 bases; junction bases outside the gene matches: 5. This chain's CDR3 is CASSPLAGGSPDTQYF. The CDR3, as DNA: TGTGCCAGCTCACCACTAGCGGGAGGCTCCCCAGATACGCAGTATTTT.

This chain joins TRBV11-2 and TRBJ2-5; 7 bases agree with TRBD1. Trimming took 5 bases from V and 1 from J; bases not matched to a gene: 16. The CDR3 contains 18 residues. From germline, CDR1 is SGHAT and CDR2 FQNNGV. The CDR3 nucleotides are TGTGCCAGCAGCGCCCACCTAGGGCGACAGGGACCCCAAGAGACCCAGTACTTC. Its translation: CASSAHLGRQGPQETQYF.

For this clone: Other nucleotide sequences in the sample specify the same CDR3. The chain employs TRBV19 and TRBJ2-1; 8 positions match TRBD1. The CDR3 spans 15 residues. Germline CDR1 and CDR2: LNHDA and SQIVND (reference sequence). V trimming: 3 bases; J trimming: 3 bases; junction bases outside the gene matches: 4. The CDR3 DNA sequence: TGTGCCAGTAGTATTCAGGGGGCGGGCTACAATGAGCAGTTCTTC. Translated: CASSIQGAGYNEQFF. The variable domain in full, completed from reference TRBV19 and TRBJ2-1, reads DGGITQSPKYLFRKEGQNVTLSCEQNLNHDAMYWYRQDPGQGLRLIYYSQIVNDFQKGDIAEGYSVSREKKESFPLTVTSAQKNPTAFYLCASSIQGAGYNEQFFGPGTRLTVL.

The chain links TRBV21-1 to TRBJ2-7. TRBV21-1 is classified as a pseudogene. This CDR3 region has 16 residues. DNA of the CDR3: TGTGCCAGCATCATCCGTCAGTTTAGAAGGTCCTACGAGCAGTACTTC. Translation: CASIIRQFRRSYEQYF.

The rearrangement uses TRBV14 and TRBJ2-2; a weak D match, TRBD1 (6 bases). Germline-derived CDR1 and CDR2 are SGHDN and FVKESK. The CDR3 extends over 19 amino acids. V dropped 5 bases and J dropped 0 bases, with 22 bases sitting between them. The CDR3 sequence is CASSEKTGHSLPNTGELFF. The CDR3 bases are TGTGCCAGCAGCGAAAAAACAGGGCACTCTTTGCCGAACACCGGGGAGCTGTTTTTT.

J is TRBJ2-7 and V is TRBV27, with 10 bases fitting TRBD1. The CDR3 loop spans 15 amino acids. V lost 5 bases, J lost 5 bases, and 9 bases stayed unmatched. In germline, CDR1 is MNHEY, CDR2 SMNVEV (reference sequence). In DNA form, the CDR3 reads TGTGCCAGCAGTCAGAAACGGGACAGGGGACACGAGCAGTACTTC. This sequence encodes CASSQKRDRGHEQYF.